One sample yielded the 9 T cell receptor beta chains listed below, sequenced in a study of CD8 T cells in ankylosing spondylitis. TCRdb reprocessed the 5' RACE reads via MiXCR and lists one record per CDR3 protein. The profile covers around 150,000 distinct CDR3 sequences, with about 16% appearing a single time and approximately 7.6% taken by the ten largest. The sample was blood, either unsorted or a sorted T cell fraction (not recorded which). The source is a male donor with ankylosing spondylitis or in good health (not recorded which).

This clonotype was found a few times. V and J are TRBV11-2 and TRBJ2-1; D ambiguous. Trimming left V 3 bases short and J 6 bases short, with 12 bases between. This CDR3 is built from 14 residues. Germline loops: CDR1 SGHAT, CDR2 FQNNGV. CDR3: CASSLASRINEQFF. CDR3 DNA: TGTGCCAGCAGCTTGGCAAGTCGCATCAATGAGCAGTTCTTC. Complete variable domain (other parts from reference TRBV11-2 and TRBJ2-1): EAGVAQSPRYKIIEKRQSVAFWCNPISGHATLYWYQQILGQGPKLLIQFQNNGVVDDSQLPKDRFSAERLKGVDSTLKIQPAKLEDSAVYLCASSLASRINEQFFGPGTRLTVL.

The CDR3 bases are TGTGCCAGCAGTCGGCAGAGACTAGATACGCAGTATTTT. This codes for CASSRQRLDTQYF. The chain has TRBV7-6 and TRBJ2-3, with no clear D. The CDR3 totals 13 residues. Germline CDR1 reads SGHVS; CDR2 reads FNYEAQ. Between the trimmed V and J ends, which lost 6 bases and 5 bases, there was a span of 12 bases.

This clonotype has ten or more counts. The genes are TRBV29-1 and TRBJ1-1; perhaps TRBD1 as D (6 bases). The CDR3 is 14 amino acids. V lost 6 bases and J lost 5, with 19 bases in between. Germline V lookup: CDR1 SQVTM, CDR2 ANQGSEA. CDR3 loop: CSVLFGGARTEAFF. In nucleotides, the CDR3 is TGCAGCGTCCTCTTTGGGGGGGCACGAACTGAAGCTTTCTTT.

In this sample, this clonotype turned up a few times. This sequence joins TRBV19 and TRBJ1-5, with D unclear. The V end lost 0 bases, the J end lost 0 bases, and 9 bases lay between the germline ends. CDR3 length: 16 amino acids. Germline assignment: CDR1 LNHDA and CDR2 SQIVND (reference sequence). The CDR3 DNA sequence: TGTGCCAGTAGTATAGAGGGAGGACTTAGCAATCAGCCCCAGCATTTT. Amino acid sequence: CASSIEGGLSNQPQHF.

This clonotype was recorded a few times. CDR3 nucleotide sequence: TGTGCCAGCAGCTTCGGTCTAGCGGGAGTCGACACCGGGGAGCTGTTTTTT. Translation: CASSFGLAGVDTGELFF. V gene TRBV5-6 combines with J gene TRBJ2-2; 10 nucleotides align to TRBD2. The V gene end was trimmed by 2 bases and the J gene end by 3 bases; junction bases not matched to a gene: 7. CDR1 is SGHDT, CDR2 YYEEEE, per germline. CDR3 length: 17 amino acids.

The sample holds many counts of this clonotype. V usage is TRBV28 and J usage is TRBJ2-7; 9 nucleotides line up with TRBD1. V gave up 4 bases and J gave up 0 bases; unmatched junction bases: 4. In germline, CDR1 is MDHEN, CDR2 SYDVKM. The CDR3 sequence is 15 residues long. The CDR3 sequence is CASSSQGASSYEQYF. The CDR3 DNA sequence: TGTGCCAGCAGTTCACAGGGGGCGAGCTCCTACGAGCAGTACTTC.

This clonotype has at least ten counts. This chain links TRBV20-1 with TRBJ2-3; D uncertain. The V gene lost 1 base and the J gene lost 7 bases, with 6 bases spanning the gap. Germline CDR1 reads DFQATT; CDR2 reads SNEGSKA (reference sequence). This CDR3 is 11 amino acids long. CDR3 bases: TGCAGTGCTAGAGGTTCTAATACGCAGTATTTT. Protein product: CSARGSNTQYF.

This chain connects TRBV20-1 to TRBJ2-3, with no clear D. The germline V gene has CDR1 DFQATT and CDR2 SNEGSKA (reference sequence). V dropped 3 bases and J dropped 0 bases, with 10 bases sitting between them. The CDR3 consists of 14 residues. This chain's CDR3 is CSARFGLSTDTQYF. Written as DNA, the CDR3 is TGCAGTGCTAGGTTCGGTCTGAGCACAGATACGCAGTATTTT.

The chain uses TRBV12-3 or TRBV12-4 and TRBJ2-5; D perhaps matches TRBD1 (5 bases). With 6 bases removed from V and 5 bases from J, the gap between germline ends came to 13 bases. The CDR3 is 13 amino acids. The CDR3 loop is CASRDVGDETQYF. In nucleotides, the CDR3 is TGTGCCAGCAGAGACGTAGGGGATGAGACCCAGTACTTC.